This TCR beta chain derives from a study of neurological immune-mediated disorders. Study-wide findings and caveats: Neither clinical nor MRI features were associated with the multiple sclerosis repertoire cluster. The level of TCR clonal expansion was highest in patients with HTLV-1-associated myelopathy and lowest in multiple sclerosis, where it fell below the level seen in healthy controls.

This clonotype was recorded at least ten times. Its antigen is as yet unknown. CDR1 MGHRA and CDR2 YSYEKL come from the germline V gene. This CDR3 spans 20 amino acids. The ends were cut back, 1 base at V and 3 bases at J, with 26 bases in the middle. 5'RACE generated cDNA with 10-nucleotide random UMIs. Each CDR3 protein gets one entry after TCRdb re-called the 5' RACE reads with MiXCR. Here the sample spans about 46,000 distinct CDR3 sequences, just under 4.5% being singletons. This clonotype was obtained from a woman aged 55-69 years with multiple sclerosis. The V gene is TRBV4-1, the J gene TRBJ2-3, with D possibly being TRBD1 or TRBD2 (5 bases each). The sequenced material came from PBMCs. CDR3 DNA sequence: TGCGCCAGCAGCCAAGGGTTGGGGACGAGCGGCGCGGGTCGTACAGATACGCAGTATTTT. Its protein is CASSQGLGTSGAGRTDTQYF.